This T cell receptor beta chain was obtained from a study of blood T cells in healthy people across ages. General study points: Because sorting was not performed, PBMCs prevented conclusive naive versus antigen-experienced comparison. Significant beta diversity loss was already apparent by age approximately 40, declining roughly linearly.

Primers used in a second PCR of about 6 to 12 cycles were a sample-barcoded 5' primer and a J-beta primer mix. CDR3-containing paired-end reads numbering at least 2.5 million came from each sample. One entry per CDR3 protein results from TCRdb running MiXCR on the 5' RACE reads. The table shows some 690,000 distinct CDR3 sequences, with about a fifth occurring only once. This clonotype is a singleton in its sample. The antigen is unknown. At one of its ends the junction is not consistent with the germline gene, which may arise from a read error. The CDR3 runs 13 residues. CDR1 is SGHRS, CDR2 YFSETQ, per germline. Per-sample yields of isolated PBMCs were at least 6 million.

This TCR was sampled from an older man in good health. The specimen sequenced was blood. The rearrangement uses TRBV5-1 and TRBJ2-5, with D maybe TRBD2 (5 bases). The chain's CDR3 is CTSSRLSGETQYF. The CDR3 DNA reads TGCACCAGCAGCCGACTTTCGGGGGAGACCCAGTACTTC.